This TCR beta chain came from a study of OX40 agonist ivuxolimab in advanced cancers. This clone was detected once. Data came from immunoSEQ multiplex PCR; TCRdb stores just in-frame clones and leaves some out. The sample yields about 12,000 clones, 67% seen once. This specimen consisted of CD4+ or CD8+ T cells sorted from blood, obtained in a trial of the OX40 agonist ivuxolimab. The sequence was collected from an adult with an advanced solid tumor such as melanoma, head and neck, liver or kidney cancer.

The CDR3, as DNA: TGCGCCAGCAGCCAAGAACTAGCGGGATTCACAGATACGCAGTATTTT. It yields the protein CASSQELAGFTDTQYF. V is TRBV4-1 and J is TRBJ2-3; 10 bases are shared with TRBD2. Germline CDR1 MGHRA, CDR2 YSYEKL. V shed 0 bases, J shed 2 bases, and the junction held 2 bases outside the gene matches. This CDR3 is 16 amino acids long.